These 12 T cell receptor beta chains came from one sample sequenced in a study of blood T cells in healthy people across ages. With a J-beta primer mix and a sample-barcoded 5' primer, a second PCR ran about 6 to 11 cycles. A single record per CDR3 protein comes from TCRdb applying MiXCR to the 5' RACE reads. The table records approximately 830,000 distinct CDR3 sequences, about 59% of them present only once. Sequencing used blood. The receptors derive from a man aged 30 to 39 in good health.

Of note for this clonotype: Its ends do not fully match the called genes, so a read error is possible. The rearrangement uses TRBV6-5 and TRBJ2-2; D gene unclear. The CDR3 covers 14 residues. From germline, CDR1 is MNHEY and CDR2 SVGAGI. The CDR3 DNA is TGTGCCGGCAGTTACTGGCGGTCCTCCGGGGAGCTGTTTTTT. Amino acids: CAGSYWRSSGELFF.

The sample holds a few counts of this clonotype. This rearrangement joins TRBV25-1 to TRBJ2-1; D unresolved. This CDR3 contains 14 residues. Trimming pared 4 bases from V and 4 bases from J, leaving 11 bases between. CDR1 is MGHDK, CDR2 SYGVNS, per germline. Written as DNA, the CDR3 is TGTGCCAGCAGTGCCGCCCTAGAGTACAATGAGCAGTTCTTC. It is translated as CASSAALEYNEQFF.

A few counts support this clonotype. A much more abundant neighbour one base away suggests this may be a read error. This chain connects TRBV14 to TRBJ2-6, with 9 bases that match TRBD1. This CDR3 is built from 17 residues. The germline gives CDR1 SGHDN, CDR2 FVKESK. The CDR3 region is CASSHLGQGSEANVLTF. CDR3 sequence (DNA): TGTGCCAGCAGCCACTTGGGACAGGGCTCTGAGGCCAACGTCCTGACTTTC. Variable domain in full (rest from reference TRBV14 and TRBJ2-6): EAGVTQFPSHSVIEKGQTVTLRCDPISGHDNLYWYRRVMGKEIKFLLHFVKESKQDESGMPNNRFLAERTGGTYSTLKVQPAELEDSGVYFCASSHLGQGSEANVLTFGAGSRLTVL.

A few counts support this clonotype. The chain has TRBV15 and TRBJ2-3; TRBD1 aligns across 7 bases. The CDR3 is 15 amino acids. CDR1 and CDR2 (germline): LNHNV, YYDKDF (reference sequence). Trimming at V came to 5 bases and at J to 1 base, leaving 6 bases not matched to a gene. CDR3 amino acids: CATSGPQGRTDTQYF. CDR3 DNA sequence: TGTGCCACCAGCGGACCACAGGGGCGCACAGATACGCAGTATTTT.

Of note for this clonotype: At one boundary the junction diverges from the germline segment, which might be a read error. The chain combines TRBV6-2 or TRBV6-3 with TRBJ1-2, with D possibly being TRBD1 (5 bases). Germline V gene lookup returns CDR1 MNHEY and CDR2 SVGEGT. This CDR3 is 15 amino acids long. CDR3 loop: CASRYFRAGDYGYTF. CDR3 bases: TGTGCCAGCAGATACTTCAGGGCAGGCGACTATGGCTACACCTTC.

The chain links TRBV9 to TRBJ1-2; possibly TRBD1 for D (5 bases). V was trimmed by 5 bases and J by 9 bases, leaving 8 bases between them. Germline V CDR1 and CDR2: SGDLS, YYNGEE. The CDR3 totals 10 residues. The CDR3 DNA reads as TGTGCCAGCAGTGGGGGGAGCTACACCTTC. As protein: CASSGGSYTF.

The V gene is TRBV7-3, the J gene TRBJ2-1, with D perhaps TRBD2 (5 bases). V was clipped by 3 bases and J by 5 bases, with 11 bases between them. Germline V CDR1 and CDR2: SGHTA, FQGTGA. This CDR3 spans 14 amino acids. The DNA of the CDR3 is TGTGCCAGCAGCTTGTTGACTACGAACAATGAGCAGTTCTTC. Its translation: CASSLLTTNNEQFF.

This clonotype was seen only a few times. The genes are TRBV4-3 and TRBJ2-3; D remains unclear. This CDR3 region has 16 residues. Germline V gives CDR1 LGHNA, CDR2 YSLEER. The V end was cut by 0 bases, the J end by 0 bases, with 10 bases between. The CDR3 region has the DNA TGCGCCAGCAGCCAAGATCGGACCCTGAGCACAGATACGCAGTATTTT. It translates to CASSQDRTLSTDTQYF.

This chain connects TRBV5-1 to TRBJ2-7; the match to TRBD1 covers 7 bases. Germline CDR1 and CDR2: SGHRS and YFSETQ. V trimming: 2 bases; J trimming: 2 bases; junction bases outside the gene matches: 4. This CDR3 region has 14 residues. The CDR3 DNA is TGCGCCAGCAGCTTTCAGACAGGGACCTACGAGCAGTACTTC. Protein sequence: CASSFQTGTYEQYF.

The rearrangement links TRBV7-3 to TRBJ2-1; unclear D gene. Trimming took off 7 bases at V and 13 bases at J, with 17 bases between the two ends. The CDR3 extends over 12 amino acids. The germline gives CDR1 SGHTA, CDR2 FQGTGA. The CDR3 bases are TGTGCCAGCACAGGAATCCAAGAGACCCAGTTCTTC. Protein sequence: CASTGIQETQFF.

The V and J genes are TRBV4-2 and TRBJ1-4, with no clear D. CDR3 length: 15 amino acids. The germline gives CDR1 LGHNA, CDR2 YNFKEQ. Deletions cut 0 bases from V and 5 bases from J, with 10 bases between. The CDR3 DNA reads as TGTGCCAGCAGCCAAGATCGATTCTTGAATGAAAAACTGTTTTTT. Its protein is CASSQDRFLNEKLFF.

The chain has TRBV24-1 and TRBJ2-1; the match to TRBD2 covers 12 bases. The V gene's germline CDR1 is KGHDR and CDR2 SFDVKD. The CDR3 has 17 residues. V shed 5 bases, J shed 5 bases, and the junction held 9 bases outside the gene matches. In DNA, the CDR3 is TGTGCCACCAGTGGTCCTAGCGGGGGGGCTTGGGACAATGAGCAGTTCTTC. Its protein is CATSGPSGGAWDNEQFF.